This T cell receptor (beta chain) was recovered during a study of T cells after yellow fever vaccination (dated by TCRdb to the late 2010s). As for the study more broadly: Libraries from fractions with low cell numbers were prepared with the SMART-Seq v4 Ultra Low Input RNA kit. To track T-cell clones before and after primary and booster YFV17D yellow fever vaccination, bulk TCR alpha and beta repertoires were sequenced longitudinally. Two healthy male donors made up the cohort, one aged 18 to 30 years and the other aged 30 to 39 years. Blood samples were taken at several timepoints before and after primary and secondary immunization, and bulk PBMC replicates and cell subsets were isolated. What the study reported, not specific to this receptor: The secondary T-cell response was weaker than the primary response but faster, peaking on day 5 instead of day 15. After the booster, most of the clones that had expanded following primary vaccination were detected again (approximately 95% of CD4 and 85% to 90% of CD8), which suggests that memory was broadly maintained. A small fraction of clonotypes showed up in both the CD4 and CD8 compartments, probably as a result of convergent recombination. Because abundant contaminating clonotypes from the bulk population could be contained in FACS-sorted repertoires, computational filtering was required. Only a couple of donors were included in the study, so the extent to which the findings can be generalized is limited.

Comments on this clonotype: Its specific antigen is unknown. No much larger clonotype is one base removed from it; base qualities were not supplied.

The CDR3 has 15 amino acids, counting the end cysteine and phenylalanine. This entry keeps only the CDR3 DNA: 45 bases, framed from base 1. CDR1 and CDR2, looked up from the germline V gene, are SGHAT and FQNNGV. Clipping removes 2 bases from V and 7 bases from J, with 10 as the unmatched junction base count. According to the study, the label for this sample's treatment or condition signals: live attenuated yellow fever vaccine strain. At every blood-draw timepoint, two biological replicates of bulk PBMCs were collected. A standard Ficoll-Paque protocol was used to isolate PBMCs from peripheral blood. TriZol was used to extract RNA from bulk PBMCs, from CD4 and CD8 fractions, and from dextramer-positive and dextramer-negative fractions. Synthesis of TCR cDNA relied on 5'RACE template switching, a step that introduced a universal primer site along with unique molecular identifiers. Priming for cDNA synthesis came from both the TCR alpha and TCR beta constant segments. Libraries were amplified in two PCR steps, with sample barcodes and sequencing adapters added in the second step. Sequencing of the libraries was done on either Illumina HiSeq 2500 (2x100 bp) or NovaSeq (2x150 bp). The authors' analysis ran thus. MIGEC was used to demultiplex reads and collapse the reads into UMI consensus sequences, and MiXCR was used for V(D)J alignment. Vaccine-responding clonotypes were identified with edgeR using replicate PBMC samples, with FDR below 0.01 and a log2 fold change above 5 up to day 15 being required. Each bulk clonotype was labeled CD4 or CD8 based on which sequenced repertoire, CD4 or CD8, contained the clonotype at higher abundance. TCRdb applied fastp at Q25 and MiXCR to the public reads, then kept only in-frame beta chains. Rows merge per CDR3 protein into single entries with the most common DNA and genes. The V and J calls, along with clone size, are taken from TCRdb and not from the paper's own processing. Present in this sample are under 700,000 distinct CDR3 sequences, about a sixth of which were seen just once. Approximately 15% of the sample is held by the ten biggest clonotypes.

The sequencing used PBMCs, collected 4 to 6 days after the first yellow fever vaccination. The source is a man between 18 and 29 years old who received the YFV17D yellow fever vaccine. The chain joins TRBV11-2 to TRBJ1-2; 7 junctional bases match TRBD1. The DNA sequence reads TGTGCCAGCAGCTTACCCCGACAGGGTGAGGGTGGCTACACCTTC. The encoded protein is CASSLPRQGEGGYTF.